Each of the 20 T cell receptor beta chains below was sequenced from the same sample in a study of blood T cells in healthy people across ages. Combining a sample-barcoded 5' primer with a J-beta primer mix, a second PCR ran for about 7 to 11 cycles. From the 5' RACE reads, TCRdb called clonotypes with MiXCR, one entry per CDR3 protein. The sample lists fewer than 2,000,000 distinct CDR3 sequences, about 32% seen once, with roughly 12% in the top ten. Specimen: blood. Every receptor here comes from a woman in her 30s in good health.

This clonotype was seen a single time. The chain employs TRBV2 and TRBJ1-4; D is uncertain. This CDR3 comprises 13 residues. The germline CDR1 and CDR2 sequences are SNHLY and FYNNEI. The V end lost 1 base, the J end lost 13 bases, and 13 bases lay between the germline ends. CDR3 DNA: TGTGCCAGCAGTGAAGGAGTAGGAAGTGGACTGTTTTTT. It codes for CASSEGVGSGLFF.

The chain employs TRBV9 and TRBJ2-2, with unresolved D. V dropped 2 bases and J dropped 4 bases, with 9 bases sitting between them. CDR1 and CDR2 (germline): SGDLS, YYNGEE. This CDR3 comprises 14 residues. The CDR3, as DNA: TGTGCCAGCAGCGTTGGATATTTCACCGGGGAGCTGTTTTTT. This sequence encodes CASSVGYFTGELFF.

V is TRBV7-3 and J is TRBJ2-3; D is possibly TRBD1 (5 bases). Germline-derived CDR1 and CDR2 are SGHTA and FQGTGA. The CDR3 has 14 amino acids. V was trimmed by 8 bases and J by 3 bases, leaving 15 bases between them. For the CDR3, the DNA is TGTGCCAGCTCTAAAGACAGTAGGACAGATACGCAGTATTTT. Protein product: CASSKDSRTDTQYF.

Remarks on this clonotype: Mismatch with germline at one junction end may stem from a read error. The CDR3: CASSEAAVDPPHF. Here the CDR3 DNA reads TGTGCCAGCAGTGAAGCGGCGGTGGACCCCCCCCACTTT. This chain links TRBV6-1 with TRBJ1-6; D remains ambiguous. The CDR3 is 13 residues long. Per germline, CDR1 MNHNS and CDR2 SASEGT.

This clonotype showed up just a few times. The chain uses TRBV27 and TRBJ1-2; weak D call: TRBD1 (5 bases). There are 15 residues in the CDR3. CDR1 MNHEY and CDR2 SMNVEV come from the germline V gene (reference sequence). V was trimmed by 5 bases and J by 3 bases, leaving 16 bases between them. The CDR3 region is CASSPMVGVHYGYTF. The DNA of the CDR3 is TGTGCCAGCAGTCCGATGGTGGGGGTGCACTATGGCTACACCTTC.

The CDR3 here is CASSASGRQAHGYTF. CDR3 in DNA: TGCGCCAGCAGCGCTTCGGGGCGACAAGCCCATGGCTACACCTTC. V and J are TRBV5-1 and TRBJ1-2, with D possibly TRBD1 on 5 matching bases. The CDR3 contains 15 residues. The V and J ends lost 4 bases and 6 bases respectively, with 19 bases between them. CDR1 is SGHRS, CDR2 YFSETQ, per germline.

This chain's CDR3 is CASSLGGLDNYGYTF. The CDR3 coding sequence is TGTGCCAGCAGTTTAGGGGGGCTAGATAACTATGGCTACACCTTC. The V call is TRBV28, the J call TRBJ1-2, with a weak D call TRBD1 (6 bases). Germline V gene data show CDR1 as MDHEN and CDR2 as SYDVKM. The germline V and J ends were trimmed by 2 bases and 1 base, with 11 bases remaining between them. This CDR3 has 15 residues.

The sample holds a few counts of this clonotype. The chain links TRBV7-6 to TRBJ2-5, with D possibly TRBD2 on 5 matching bases. V was cut by 2 bases and J by 5 bases, with 9 bases left in between. CDR3 length: 13 residues. Germline-derived CDR1 and CDR2 are SGHVS and FNYEAQ. The CDR3 coding sequence is TGTGCCAGCAGCTTACTGACTAAGGAGACCCAGTACTTC. Its protein is CASSLLTKETQYF. Full variable domain (rest looked up from reference TRBV7-6 and TRBJ2-5): GAGVSQSPRYKVTKRGQDVALRCDPISGHVSLYWYRQALGQGPEFLTYFNYEAQQDKSGLPNDRFSAERPEGSISTLTIQRTEQRDSAMYRCASSLLTKETQYFGPGTRLLVL.

This clonotype has just a few counts. The CDR3: CASSSSVVPYEQYF. As DNA, the CDR3 is TGTGCCAGCAGCTCTAGCGTAGTTCCCTACGAGCAGTACTTC. The chain is built from TRBV7-9 and TRBJ2-7; TRBD2 might be the D (6 bases). V was cut by 4 bases and J by 2 bases, with 12 bases left in between. Per the germline V gene, CDR1 is SEHNR and CDR2 is FQNEAQ (reference sequence). The CDR3 sequence is 14 residues long.

The rearrangement joins TRBV20-1 to TRBJ2-5; 11 positions match TRBD2. The CDR3 runs 15 residues. With V trimmed by 3 bases and J by 5 bases, 8 bases remained unmatched. The germline CDR1 and CDR2 sequences are DFQATT and SNEGSKA (reference sequence). CDR3 nucleotide sequence: TGCAGTGCTAGGGCTAGCGGGGGGCTCGGTGAGACCCAGTACTTC. Amino acids: CSARASGGLGETQYF.

This clonotype showed up many times. The chain couples TRBV29-1 to TRBJ2-7; TRBD2 matches at 7 bases. Looked up from germline, CDR1 is SQVTM and CDR2 is ANQGSEA. The CDR3 loop spans 12 amino acids. Unmatched junction bases numbered 4, after V lost 5 bases and J lost 3 bases. As DNA, the CDR3 is TGCAGCGTTTCTAGCGGCTACTACGAGCAGTACTTC. Amino acids: CSVSSGYYEQYF.

This sequence joins TRBV20-1 and TRBJ1-5; D unresolved. This CDR3 region has 14 residues. Germline assignment: CDR1 DFQATT and CDR2 SNEGSKA (reference sequence). The V end was cut by 1 base, the J end by 7 bases, with 14 bases between. This CDR3 reads CSARVSREGQPQHF. In DNA, the CDR3 is TGCAGTGCTAGAGTATCGAGGGAAGGACAGCCCCAGCATTTT.

The CDR3 DNA is TGTGCCAGCAGTTTAAAGGCGGGGGAGCCTAAGGAGCACGAGCAGTACTTC. Translating gives CASSLKAGEPKEHEQYF. This sequence joins TRBV28 and TRBJ2-4; 7 bases are a match to TRBD2. The J call may be incorrect, as the DNA end agrees better with TRBJ2-7. Germline V gives CDR1 MDHEN, CDR2 SYDVKM. The CDR3 has 17 residues.

The chain couples TRBV4-1 to TRBJ2-5; D ambiguous. CDR1 MGHRA and CDR2 YSYEKL come from the germline V gene. This CDR3 comprises 15 residues. The germline V and J ends were trimmed by 6 bases and 1 base, with 15 bases remaining between them. As DNA, the CDR3 is TGCGCCAGCAGGCAGGCATGGCAGCCCCAAGAGACCCAGTACTTC. Its protein product is CASRQAWQPQETQYF.

The chain carries TRBV12-3 or TRBV12-4 and TRBJ2-7; maybe TRBD1 (6 bases). V shed 5 bases and J shed 3 bases, with 17 bases lying between them. The CDR3 is 15 residues long. DNA of the CDR3: TGTGCCAGCAGTCTCTCGGACAGCAGGTTCTACGAGCAGTACTTC. It encodes CASSLSDSRFYEQYF.

With regard to this clonotype: A much larger clone differs from this one at a single base, so this may be a read error. The rearrangement joins TRBV20-1 to TRBJ2-3; D is undetermined. The CDR3 is made up of 10 amino acids. Trimming took 5 bases from V and 11 from J, leaving 11 bases between them. The germline CDR1 and CDR2 sequences are DFQATT and SNEGSKA (reference sequence). This CDR3 is CSAPDGVQYF. Written as DNA, the CDR3 is TGCAGTGCTCCGGACGGTGTGCAGTATTTT.

This rearrangement joins TRBV2 to TRBJ1-2; 7 bases align to TRBD1. Germline CDR1 SNHLY, CDR2 FYNNEI. Unmatched junction bases numbered 10, after V lost 9 bases and J lost 0 bases. The CDR3 has 15 residues. The DNA for the CDR3 is TGTGCCAGTAGGCCGACAGGGAATTCTAACTATGGCTACACCTTC. Translation: CASRPTGNSNYGYTF.

This rearrangement joins TRBV10-3 to TRBJ2-1; 10 bases align to TRBD2. Trimming at V came to 2 bases and at J to 2 bases, leaving 6 bases not matched to a gene. There are 17 residues in the CDR3. Germline CDR1 is ENHRY and CDR2 is SYGVKD. For the CDR3, the DNA is TGTGCCATCAGTGAGGCGCCTAGCGGGAGTACCTACAATGAGCAGTTCTTC. It codes for CAISEAPSGSTYNEQFF.

The rearrangement uses TRBV27 and TRBJ2-5; D gene ambiguous. This CDR3 comprises 14 residues. Germline CDR1 reads MNHEY; CDR2 reads SMNVEV (reference sequence). The V and J ends lost 5 bases and 2 bases respectively, with 12 bases between them. CDR3 bases: TGTGCCAGCAGTCCGCGACCGGGTCAAGAGACCCAGTACTTC. Its protein product is CASSPRPGQETQYF.

This clonotype occurred a few times. CDR3 protein: CASSDPIRDYQYNEQFF. CDR3 bases: TGTGCCAGCAGTGACCCAATCCGGGACTACCAATACAATGAGCAGTTCTTC. This chain uses TRBV2 with TRBJ2-1; 7 bases align to TRBD2. The germline V gene encodes CDR1 SNHLY and CDR2 FYNNEI. Trimming cost V 3 bases and J 4 bases; bases outside gene matches: 12. This CDR3 contains 17 residues.